These T cell receptor beta chains were read from a single sample in a study of radiotherapy plus CTLA-4 blockade in lung cancer. Sequencing used immunoSEQ multiplex PCR; TCRdb keeps in-frame clones, though not all of them. This sample carries some 90,000 clones, more than 75% of them seen once, and the ten largest clones take approximately 2.2%. The sequencing used peripheral blood, collected from a patient treated with radiotherapy plus ipilimumab. The receptors were sampled from a human donor with non-small cell lung cancer who had a partial response to radiotherapy plus ipilimumab. Both conserved end residues are part of each CDR3. Fields, in order: V gene, CDR3 length, J gene, clone size, D gene, CDR3 protein, CDR3 DNA. D genes are given only for firm matches. Some rows mark clone size as missing; the rest say once, few, many or name a class of expanded clone.

TRBV6-5,14,TRBJ1-1,once,-,CASSYSTANTEAFF,TGTGCCAGCAGTTACTCGACAGCTAACACTGAAGCTTTCTTT
TRBV28,14,TRBJ1-4,-,-,CASSQAGWNEKLFF,TGTGCCAGCAGTCAGGCAGGGTGGAATGAAAAACTGTTTTTT
TRBV19,19,TRBJ2-5,-,TRBD1,CASSIEKDSLGTGEETQYF,TGTGCCAGTAGTATCGAAAAAGATTCCCTCGGGACAGGGGAAGAGACCCAGTACTTC
TRBV4-1,14,TRBJ2-1,-,-,CASSQGGVRNEQFF,TGCGCCAGCAGCCAAGGGGGGGTACGCAATGAGCAGTTCTTC
TRBV7-8,14,TRBJ1-4,-,-,CASSLVAREEKLFF,TGTGCCAGCAGCTTAGTAGCCAGGGAAGAAAAACTGTTTTTT
TRBV18,15,TRBJ2-1,-,-,CASSPLLSSYNEQFF,TGTGCCAGCTCACCCCTATTGAGCTCCTACAATGAGCAGTTCTTC
TRBV5-6,19,TRBJ2-7,-,TRBD2,CASSSALGIGASGKYEQYF,TGTGCCAGCAGCTCCGCACTGGGGATCGGGGCTAGCGGGAAATACGAGCAGTACTTC
TRBV2,14,TRBJ1-5,once,-,CASNIFGSNQPQHF,TGTGCCAGCAACATTTTTGGTAGCAATCAGCCCCAGCATTTT
TRBV15,15,TRBJ1-5,-,TRBD1,CATSREQGSNQPQHF,TGTGCCACCAGCAGAGAACAGGGGAGCAATCAGCCCCAGCATTTT
TRBV30,14,TRBJ1-6,once,TRBD1,CAWGSGTGNSPLHF,TGTGCCTGGGGATCCGGGACAGGGAATTCACCCCTCCACTTT
TRBV11-2,13,TRBJ2-5,-,TRBD2,CAGGGRSGETQYF,TGTGCCGGGGGAGGGAGGTCGGGGGAGACCCAGTACTTC
TRBV14,15,TRBJ2-3,-,TRBD1,CASSLGQVPPDTQYF,TGTGCCAGCAGCCTGGGACAGGTTCCCCCAGATACGCAGTATTTT
TRBV7-2,19,TRBJ1-2,-,-,CASSLRRIRDRLPEYGYTF,TGTGCCAGCAGCCTTAGAAGAATTCGAGACAGGCTTCCTGAATATGGCTACACCTTC
TRBV5-4,16,TRBJ2-3,-,TRBD1,CASSSSTGAGTDTQYF,TGTGCCAGCAGCTCATCTACAGGGGCAGGCACAGATACGCAGTATTTT
TRBV2,17,TRBJ1-4,-,-,CASSEAVTGSLAEKLFF,TGTGCCAGCAGTGAAGCGGTTACAGGGAGCCTCGCTGAAAAACTGTTTTTT
TRBV7-2,16,TRBJ2-5,-,TRBD2,CASSLVGTSGSETQYF,TGTGCCAGCAGCCTTGTGGGGACTAGCGGGAGTGAGACCCAGTACTTC
TRBV2,17,TRBJ2-1,-,TRBD2,CASSEAGLAGGSNEQFF,TGTGCCAGCAGTGAAGCGGGTCTAGCGGGAGGCTCTAATGAGCAGTTCTTC
TRBV9,15,TRBJ2-3,-,-,CASSVGAQSADTQYF,TGTGCCAGCAGCGTAGGAGCGCAGTCTGCAGATACGCAGTATTTT
TRBV29-1,15,TRBJ1-2,-,TRBD1,CSVEMFETGPNGYTF,TGCAGCGTTGAAATGTTCGAGACAGGGCCCAATGGCTACACCTTC
TRBV18,13,TRBJ1-1,-,-,CASSPGGSTEAFF,TGTGCCAGCTCACCGGGGGGTAGCACTGAAGCTTTCTTT
TRBV4-1,16,TRBJ2-2,-,TRBD1,CASSRQPGQVTGELFF,TGCGCCAGCAGCCGACAGCCGGGACAGGTAACCGGGGAGCTGTTTTTT
TRBV28,13,TRBJ2-3,-,-,CASWRPSTDTQYF,TGTGCCAGTTGGAGGCCAAGCACAGATACGCAGTATTTT
TRBV15,16,TRBJ1-5,-,-,CATSRVPPDSNQPQHF,TGTGCCACCAGCAGAGTCCCCCCAGATAGCAATCAGCCCCAGCATTTT
TRBV19,13,TRBJ2-7,-,TRBD2,CASSSGRPYEQYF,TGTGCCAGTAGTAGCGGGAGGCCCTACGAGCAGTACTTC
TRBV12-2,14,TRBJ2-2,-,-,CASPRFANTGELFF,TGTGCAAGTCCGAGGTTCGCGAACACCGGGGAGCTGTTTTTT
TRBV11-2,14,TRBJ2-7,-,TRBD2,CASSLDREAAEQYF,TGTGCCAGCAGCTTAGATCGGGAGGCGGCCGAGCAGTACTTC
TRBV5-1,15,TRBJ2-2,-,-,CASSLGTSGTGELFF,TGCGCCAGCAGCTTGGGGACTTCGGGGACCGGGGAGCTGTTTTTT
TRBV6-5,14,TRBJ2-2,-,TRBD2,CASLAGTNTGELFF,TGTGCCAGCCTAGCGGGTACGAACACCGGGGAGCTGTTTTTT
TRBV7-9,17,TRBJ2-5,-,TRBD1,CASSYKTGTGYQETQYF,TGTGCCAGCAGCTATAAGACCGGGACAGGGTACCAAGAGACCCAGTACTTC
TRBV5-6,17,TRBJ1-6,few,TRBD1,CASSLKGQSSYNSPLHF,TGTGCCAGCAGCTTGAAGGGACAGAGCTCCTATAATTCACCCCTCCACTTT
TRBV19,14,TRBJ1-2,-,TRBD1,CASSIARTGSGYTF,TGTGCCAGTAGTATAGCCCGGACAGGGAGTGGCTACACCTTC
TRBV5-4,14,TRBJ2-1,-,TRBD1,CASSFPGQGNEQFF,TGTGCCAGCAGCTTCCCGGGACAGGGAAATGAGCAGTTCTTC
TRBV19,15,TRBJ2-1,-,-,CASSISGRKYNEQFF,TGTGCCAGTAGTATAAGCGGACGGAAATACAATGAGCAGTTCTTC
TRBV28,16,TRBJ1-5,-,TRBD1,CASSLRGQGYNQPQHF,TGTGCCAGCAGTTTGAGGGGACAGGGCTACAATCAGCCCCAGCATTTT
TRBV18,12,TRBJ2-7,-,-,CASSPPSREQYF,TGTGCCAGCTCACCACCGAGTCGCGAGCAGTACTTC
TRBV7-8,16,TRBJ2-2,-,-,CASSLAFWLNTGELFF,TGTGCCAGCAGCTTAGCGTTCTGGCTGAACACCGGGGAGCTGTTTTTT
TRBV15,15,TRBJ2-1,-,TRBD2,CATSRTSGSGGEQFF,TGTGCCACCAGCAGAACTAGCGGGAGTGGCGGTGAGCAGTTCTTC
TRBV7-2,15,TRBJ2-3,-,-,CASSLALIVTDTQYF,TGTGCCAGCAGCTTAGCGCTAATTGTCACAGATACGCAGTATTTT
TRBV5-6,15,TRBJ2-2,-,-,CASSLEWEGAGELFF,TGTGCCAGCAGCTTGGAGTGGGAGGGGGCCGGGGAGCTGTTTTTT
TRBV7-2,16,TRBJ1-4,-,-,CASSPGVGAPNEKLFF,TGTGCCAGCAGCCCCGGGGTGGGGGCGCCTAATGAAAAACTGTTTTTT
TRBV5-1,13,TRBJ1-1,-,-,CASSFGRSTEAFF,TGCGCCAGCAGCTTCGGCAGGTCCACTGAAGCTTTCTTT
TRBV6-4,13,TRBJ1-5,-,-,CASSVYSNQPQHF,TGTGCCAGCAGTGTGTATAGCAATCAGCCCCAGCATTTT
TRBV19,12,TRBJ1-2,-,TRBD1,CASNRGDYGYTF,TGTGCCAGCAACAGGGGGGATTATGGCTACACCTTC
TRBV27,15,TRBJ1-1,-,TRBD1,CASREQGARDTEAFF,TGTGCCAGCAGGGAGCAGGGGGCTCGGGACACTGAAGCTTTCTTT
TRBV5-1,15,TRBJ2-1,-,TRBD2,CASSFSGTMGNEQFF,TGCGCCAGCAGCTTTAGCGGGACTATGGGCAATGAGCAGTTCTTC